The rows below give T cell receptor beta chains drawn from one sample of a study of chronic HIV infection and antiretroviral therapy. TCRdb independently ran MiXCR on the 5' RACE reads; one entry per CDR3 protein. Counted here are about 38,000 distinct CDR3 sequences, 8.2% occurring once; the ten biggest clones make up 2.9%. Sequenced sample: peripheral blood. The receptors derive from an adult who had HIV and had not received antiretroviral therapy, or was an uninfected healthy control (not recorded which). Both conserved end residues are part of each CDR3. Each record gives: CDR3 DNA, CDR3 protein, D gene, CDR3 length, clone size, V gene, J gene. A D gene is named only where the DNA matches it firmly. A row's size may be missing; if present it is once, few, many or a size class.

TGCAGTGCTAGAGAGGACACCGGGACTAGCTTATTAGATGAGCAGTTCTTC	CSAREDTGTSLLDEQFF	TRBD2	17	many	TRBV20-1	TRBJ2-1
TGCGCCAGCAGCACCCATACAGGACAGGGTGAGAACGAGCAGTACTTC	CASSTHTGQGENEQYF	TRBD1	16	many	TRBV4-1	TRBJ2-7
TGCAGTGCTATCCTTCACGGACTAGGCAGGGACGAGCAGTACTTC	CSAILHGLGRDEQYF	TRBD2	15	many	TRBV20-1	TRBJ2-7
TGCAGCGCTACAGGGGGCGCAAGTAATGGCTACACCTTC	CSATGGASNGYTF	TRBD1	13	NA	TRBV29-1	TRBJ1-2
TGTGCCAGCAATATAGGCTCCGGGGAGCTGTTTTTT	CASNIGSGELFF	NA	12	many	TRBV28	TRBJ2-2
TGTGCCAGCGCCAGGGCCGGCCGGGATGAGCAGTTCTTC	CASARAGRDEQFF	NA	13	few	TRBV7-9	TRBJ2-1
TGTGCCAGCAGTTCCGGGACAGGGCAACCCACAGATACGCAGTATTTT	CASSSGTGQPTDTQYF	TRBD1	16	NA	TRBV28	TRBJ2-3
TGTGCCAGCAGACGACCTAAAGAGACCCAGTACTTC	CASRRPKETQYF	NA	12	few	TRBV28	TRBJ2-5
TGTGCCAGCAGCATGTTGGGACTAGCGGGAAGCTCCTACGAGCAGTACTTC	CASSMLGLAGSSYEQYF	TRBD2	17	many	TRBV7-9	TRBJ2-7
TGTGCCAGCAGCCCGGGCCAGGGAGGCACTGAAGCTTTCTTT	CASSPGQGGTEAFF	NA	14	few	TRBV28	TRBJ1-1
TGCGCCAGCAGTGCCGTGACTAGCGGGAGCCCAGATACGCAGTATTTT	CASSAVTSGSPDTQYF	TRBD2	16	many	TRBV10-2	TRBJ2-3
TGCGCCAGCAGCGAGCGGGGCTACGAGCAGTACTTC	CASSERGYEQYF	TRBD2	12	few	TRBV5-1	TRBJ2-7
TGCGCCAGCAGCCAAGATCCAGTCGGCAGGGTGTACGAGCAGTACTTC	CASSQDPVGRVYEQYF	NA	16	NA	TRBV4-1	TRBJ2-7
TGTGCCAGCAGTTCTTCAGACATGGTAGAGAACACTGAAGCTTTCTTT	CASSSSDMVENTEAFF	NA	16	NA	TRBV28	TRBJ1-1
TGCAGTGCTAGGCCCCCGTCTCAGAACAATGAGCAGTTCTTC	CSARPPSQNNEQFF	NA	14	NA	TRBV20-1	TRBJ2-1
TGTGCCAGCAGCTTTCCGGGGGCGCATCGGTCCACCGGGGAGCTGTTTTTT	CASSFPGAHRSTGELFF	NA	17	NA	TRBV5-4	TRBJ2-2
TGTGCCAGCAGTGAGGGGGCAGGCGAAAAACTGTTTTTT	CASSEGAGEKLFF	NA	13	medium-sized	TRBV25-1	TRBJ1-4
TGTGCCAGCAGCTTAGCTAGCGTCCCTCAAGAGACCCAGTACTTC	CASSLASVPQETQYF	NA	15	NA	TRBV7-2	TRBJ2-5
TGTGCCAGCAGTCCGCTGACAGGGGGAACTAATGAAAAACTGTTTTTT	CASSPLTGGTNEKLFF	TRBD1	16	NA	TRBV28	TRBJ1-4
TGCAGTGCTAGCCCTGGACAGGGGCTCGACGAGCAGTACTTC	CSASPGQGLDEQYF	TRBD1	14	few	TRBV20-1	TRBJ2-7
TGTGCCATCAGGAAGGACAGGGGCCCCTACGAGCAGTACTTC	CAIRKDRGPYEQYF	TRBD1	14	many	TRBV10-3	TRBJ2-7
TGTGCCAGCAGCTTAAAAGATACGCAGTATTTT	CASSLKDTQYF	NA	11	few	TRBV7-2	TRBJ2-3
TGTGCCAGCAGTCGAGGGGGGGCGCAGAACACTGAAACTTTCTTT	CASSRGGAQNTETFF	NA	15	NA	TRBV28	TRBJ1-1
TGTGCCAGCAGCAAAAGAAGGACTAGCGGGAGCACAGATACGCAGTATTTT	CASSKRRTSGSTDTQYF	NA	17	few	TRBV21-1	TRBJ2-3
TGTGCCAGCACTCCCGAGGCAGGGGCCCTCGAGCAGTACTTC	CASTPEAGALEQYF	NA	14	NA	TRBV28	TRBJ2-7
TGTGCCAGCAGTGCTGTCGATTTTTTAGCCAAAAACATTCAGTACTTC	CASSAVDFLAKNIQYF	NA	16	many	TRBV2	TRBJ2-4
TGTGCCAGCAGCTCCCGTAATAGCAATCAGCCCCAGCATTTT	CASSSRNSNQPQHF	NA	14	few	TRBV7-2	TRBJ1-5
TGTGTCAGCAGTGGTTCCAGGGGGCGAGCCAAAAACATTCAGTACTTC	CVSSGSRGRAKNIQYF	TRBD1	16	NA	TRBV2	TRBJ2-4
TGTGCCAGCAGCCTCTCGACTAGCGCGATCCTCAATGAGCAGTTCTTC	CASSLSTSAILNEQFF	TRBD2	16	NA	TRBV27	TRBJ2-1
TGTGCCAGCAGGAGGGACAGGGACACAGATACGCAGTATTTT	CASRRDRDTDTQYF	TRBD1	14	NA	TRBV6-1	TRBJ2-3
TGTGCCAGCAGTTTACCCGGCCACCTTCAAGAGACCCAGTACTTC	CASSLPGHLQETQYF	NA	15	NA	TRBV28	TRBJ2-5
TGCAGCGTTGAAGGGACAGACTATGGCTACACCTTC	CSVEGTDYGYTF	NA	12	few	TRBV29-1	TRBJ1-2
TGTGCCAGCAGCTCGGGACTAGCGGGGGAGCAGTACTTC	CASSSGLAGEQYF	TRBD2	13	many	TRBV7-2	TRBJ2-7
TGTGCCAGCAGCTCTCGGGACAGAAACACCGGGGAGCTGTTTTTT	CASSSRDRNTGELFF	TRBD1	15	NA	TRBV11-2	TRBJ2-2
TGCGCCAGCAGCTTGGAGACGGTACAAGAGACCCAGTACTTC	CASSLETVQETQYF	NA	14	few	TRBV5-1	TRBJ2-5
TGTGCCATCAGTGGGACTTCGGGGCGCGAGCAGTACTTC	CAISGTSGREQYF	NA	13	many	TRBV10-3	TRBJ2-7
TGTGCCAGCAGTTTAAGAGTGACAGCCGAAGCCAATCAGCCCCAGCATTTT	CASSLRVTAEANQPQHF	NA	17	NA	TRBV28	TRBJ1-5
TGTGCCAGCAGTTTAGGAGCTAGCGGGAATAACAATGAGCAGTTCTTC	CASSLGASGNNNEQFF	TRBD2	16	NA	TRBV28	TRBJ2-1
TGTGCCAGCAGCTTTAGTTCAGATACGCAGTATTTT	CASSFSSDTQYF	NA	12	NA	TRBV27	TRBJ2-3
TGTGCCAGCAGTGAGGAGGGGATTGGCACTGAAGCTTTCTTT	CASSEEGIGTEAFF	NA	14	few	TRBV2	TRBJ1-1
TGTGCCAGCAGTCTCAGGGACAGGTCATATGAGCAGTTCTTC	CASSLRDRSYEQFF	TRBD1	14	many	TRBV28	TRBJ2-1
TGTGCCATCAGGGGGACTAGCGGGAGTTTGGATGAGCAGTTCTTC	CAIRGTSGSLDEQFF	TRBD2	15	many	TRBV10-3	TRBJ2-1